This TCR beta chain comes out of a study of T cells after posttransplantation cyclophosphamide. Notes on the study in general: TRB overlap between skin or GI tissue T cells and blood was limited. Recipient CMV seropositivity and CMV reactivation strongly tracked TRB clonality. Later blood repertoires were often dominated by clones from the donor CD8+ memory compartment.

Germline trimming cut 5 bases from V and 3 bases from J; bases unmatched to any gene: 5. CDR3 length: 14 amino acids. The germline V gene encodes CDR1 SGHAT and CDR2 FQNNGV. TCRdb keeps only in-frame clones here, not all; method: immunoSEQ multiplex PCR. The profile shows fewer than 25,000 clones, about 89% of them singletons. As to this clone: Its cognate antigen is unknown.

Methotrexate plus calcineurin inhibitor accompanied controls' myeloablative marrow transplants; sampling was 1 year later. This chain uses TRBV11-2 with TRBJ2-7, with TRBD1 matching 9 bases. This TCR came from a female patient aged 45-60 years who received an allogeneic stem cell transplant from an unrelated donor, was CMV-positive, and had chronic GVHD only. Some T cells here may be from the graft donor. The specimen comprised PBMCs, sampled after an allogeneic stem cell transplant with a calcineurin inhibitor and methotrexate. Here the CDR3 reads CASSLTDRGYEQYF. The CDR3 DNA follows: TGTGCCAGCAGCCTAACGGACAGGGGCTACGAGCAGTACTTC.